This TCR beta chain appears in the sequencing data of a study of cytotoxic CD8 clonotypes in ibrutinib-treated CLL. Across the study: On average, each sample had roughly 250,000 productive templates and around 100,000 productive rearrangements.

Generated by immunoSEQ multiplex PCR, the TCRdb table keeps only in-frame clones and is missing some. The data contain about 200,000 clones, 79% of them singletons. The CDR3 consists of 15 residues. Trimming took 1 base from V and 6 from J, leaving 13 bases between them. Germline CDR1 and CDR2: MNHNS and SASEGT. Material: PBMCs, obtained after 12 months of ibrutinib treatment. The source is a human donor with chronic lymphocytic leukemia. V usage is TRBV6-1 and J usage is TRBJ1-5; the D is unclear. The CDR3 loop is CASSEGAPAGQPQHF. The CDR3 nucleotides are TGTGCCAGCAGTGAAGGGGCGCCAGCAGGTCAGCCCCAGCATTTT.